The T cell receptor (beta chain) under discussion was sequenced for a study of regulatory T cells in long-lasting Graves disease. Findings and caveats of the study: Having few samples may have compromised the accuracy.

CDR3 length equals 14 residues. V lost 0 bases and J lost 4, with 8 bases in between. Germline CDR1 is SGHVS and CDR2 is FNYEAQ. Time point of the sample: newly diagnosed GD, antithyroid drugs for less than 3 months. Researchers made the TCR library from RNA that was extracted from PBMCs. According to the study, TCR beta libraries were built with iRepertoire HTBI primers and CDR3-region Arm-PCR. TCRdb recomputed calls from the multiplex PCR reads with MiXCR, one row per CDR3 protein. In the table there are over 400,000 distinct CDR3 sequences, roughly 15% of which are singletons. This clonotype was recorded at least ten times. What it recognizes is unknown. Separately, the same data were catalogued under a study of T cells in Graves' hyperthyroidism and ophthalmopathy. That source reports: Ophthalmopathy could be told apart from stable hyperthyroidism with a 13 V-J model.

Sequencing used peripheral blood mononuclear cells (PBMCs), obtained at new diagnosis, from a patient treated with antithyroid drugs. This TCR was sampled from a woman between 50 and 59 years old with Graves disease. The V call is TRBV7-6, the J call TRBJ2-3; D unclear. CDR3 DNA sequence: TGTGCCAGCAGCTTAGCACCCGAGGCAGATACGCAGTATTTT. It yields the protein CASSLAPEADTQYF.